Included here is one T cell receptor (beta chain) sequence, with context. This clonotype was counted ten times or more. What this receptor recognizes is not known. The record has no base qualities; no much larger clone is one base away. Libraries of naive CD8 T cells were built from approximately 20,000 to 1,000,000 sorted cells, with 10%, 30% or 50% of the purified RNA used. On a BD FACSAria II, naive CD8 T cells were FACS-sorted as CD8+CD4-CCR7+CD45RA+ and collected into RLT Plus buffer. To test detection sensitivity, Jurkat RNA equal to fewer than 13 TCR copies was added to samples of roughly 17,000-1,100,000 naive CD8 T cells. CD8 T cells were enriched with RosetteSep CD8+ T Cell Enrichment Cocktail and Ficoll-Paque, followed by ACK red cell lysis. The method was PCR. Instrument used: Illumina HiSeq 4000. Preparation of bulk TCR libraries followed a previously described approach, with the TCR primers listed in Table S5. Total RNA was purified with the Qiagen AllPrep DNA/RNA kit. Before analysis, reads from multiple sequencing runs of one library were combined. The study's processing was this. Reads were retained only if an exact TCR constant sequence was present, and the retained reads were trimmed to 150 nt and grouped according to their 12-nt molecular barcodes. Reads inside each barcode group were sub-clustered using a 15% Levenshtein threshold, and a quality-weighted consensus sequence was constructed for each RNA molecule. Non-functional sequences were discarded, and so were lower-count sequences lying one edit away from another sequence. Barcode sub-clusters with fewer than 20% of the maximum read count were removed, based on fitting two negative binomial distributions. TCRdb cleaned the public reads at Q25 with fastp, built clones with MiXCR and kept in-frame beta chains. For every CDR3 protein sequence, its rows merge into one entry that carries the most common genes and DNA. In this record, the V and J calls reflect TCRdb's handling and not the investigators' own analysis. Present in this sample are about 640,000 distinct CDR3 sequences, about 20% of which were seen just once. The ten top clones hold roughly 0.83% of the sample.

This specimen comes from a study of molecular identifiers for immune sequencing clone quantification (dated by TCRdb to 2017 to 2018). At the level of the whole study: For a replicate experiment, RNA from around 20,000 or 100,000 naive CD8 T cells was divided into five aliquots, and four of the five aliquots were sequenced. CD8 T cells were used in a methods study to benchmark molecular-identifier clustering-based TCR repertoire sequencing (MIDCIRS) and TCR RNA copy counting. Broader findings and caveats from the paper: When barcode sub-clustering was left out, chimeric consensus sequences inflated TCR diversity, with chimeras reaching as high as 47%. Modeling gave about three recovered TCR RNA copies per cell versus around 10 by digital PCR, implying roughly 30% capture efficiency. Spiked-in Jurkat TCR RNA equivalent to a single cell was reported to be detectable even among 850,000 to 1,000,000 naive CD8 T cells. Highly expanded clone sizes could be underestimated if identical TCR molecules share a barcode. In CMV-specific effector cells, clones with more than 20 RNA copies accounted for over 99% of molecules, whereas in naive cells such clones accounted for under 1%. The naive libraries included spiked-in Jurkat TCR RNA (10 copies' worth), and this RNA is not part of the donor repertoire.

Between the V and J ends, shortened by 5 bases and 5 bases respectively, the junction contains 9 bases. The germline V gene (reference sequence) supplies CDR1 LNHDA and CDR2 SQIVND. Measured from the cysteine to the phenylalanine, the CDR3 is 13 residues long. Only the CDR3 portion is preserved as DNA: 39 bases, with reading frame beginning at the first base. Sequenced: naive CD8+ T cells from blood, with Jurkat cell RNA spiked in. The cell subset or site label for this specimen denotes: FACS-sorted CD8+CD4-CCR7+CD45RA+ naive T cells. This chain is built from TRBV19 and TRBJ1-4; the D gene remains uncertain. This clonotype originated in a human donor in good health. Some libraries in this study had Jurkat cell RNA spiked in. The DNA sequence follows: TGTGCCAGTAGTTTCAGGACGAATGAAAAACTGTTTTTT. This yields the protein CASSFRTNEKLFF.